This T cell receptor (beta chain) was sequenced in a study of blood T cell repertoires in COVID-19 (dated by TCRdb to the early 2020s). For context, the study as a whole: Samples covering the acute and convalescent phases of COVID-19 were provided by collaborators in the United States, Italy and Spain. The material from the prospective study consisted of cDNA or gDNA derived from T cells, B-cell-depleted T cells, or PBMCs. Subjects who had been exposed to COVID-19, were actively infected with it, or had recovered from it provided the deeply sampled blood TCRbeta repertoires that made up the dataset. The repertoires were made available in a free public database intended to serve as a resource for research on the immune response to SARS-CoV-2. The samples were drawn from two sources: the first 160 participants of the ongoing ImmuneRACE study, and fewer than 1,500 subjects contributed by 6 global collaborators. Nearly every sample came with metadata listing a de-identified subject ID, COVID-19 status, age in years and sex. Where HLA class I and class II types were available, the types were taken from metadata supplied by the sample provider, not from assay-based typing.

Of note for this clone: Its antigen remains undetermined. Within one base of it there is no much larger clone, and no base qualities were kept.

Each collaborating institution followed its own protocols to collect whole blood in K2EDTA tubes. Collaborator samples were shipped for TCRbeta analysis as frozen whole blood, isolated PBMCs, or DNA extracted from either sample type. Study-wide findings and limitations: How much clinical and demographic metadata was included differed by source and by participant, and the metadata was provided uncurated.

The immunoSEQ Assay, a bias-controlled multiplex PCR, was used to amplify TCRbeta CDR3 regions from genomic DNA. The original methods were these. Within the assay, amplification of reference gene primers was used to estimate how many nucleated cells each sample contained. To quantify the absolute abundance of each unique TCRbeta CDR3 rearrangement, sequence reads were collapsed and filtered. For each sample, productive Simpson clonality was calculated by taking the square root of Simpson's diversity index across productive rearrangements. Not all clones reach the TCRdb copy of this immuneACCESS table, which keeps in-frame sequences only. Checked studies attribute under half of the gap to unresolved V genes and leave the rest unexplained. For V, J and clone size, that table is used; D and trimming come from the DNA. For this sample there are about 99,000 clones; around 86% appear just once. Clones ranked in the top ten supply approximately 15% of the sample.

V and J are trimmed by 0 bases and 10 bases, and the gene matches miss 7 bases of the junction. The CDR3 holds 16 amino acids from the cysteine to the phenylalanine. Just CDR3 DNA is preserved here, 48 bases in frame from base 1. Per the germline V gene, SGHRS is the CDR1 and YFSETQ is the CDR2. The sequence came from a man aged 45-65 years with acute or convalescent COVID-19. The sequence is built from TRBV5-1 and TRBJ2-2, and TRBD1 aligns with 12 junction nucleotides. Sequencing input: peripheral blood. The DNA is as follows: TGCGCCAGCAGCTTGGGCTGGGACAGGGGGCCTAAGGAGCTGTTTTTT. Protein translation: CASSLGWDRGPKELFF.